This TCR beta chain was documented in a study of a mutant IDH1 vaccine in newly diagnosed glioma. Only in-frame clones appear in the TCRdb table, and some are missing; sequencing was by immunoSEQ multiplex PCR. The sample lists about 10,000 clones; roughly four fifths were seen once. This clone was detected only once. What it binds is unknown. Time point of the sample: week 47, end of study. Every single dose of the vaccine, 300 ug of mutant IDH1 20-mer peptide, came with topical imiquimod. Sequences were derived from PBMCs, sampled from a glioma patient whose treatment included an IDH1 peptide vaccine. The clonotype comes from a man aged 25-45 years with glioma.

The CDR3 DNA is TGTGCCAGCAGCCCCGGACAATCGAACACTGAAGCTTTCTTT. It codes for CASSPGQSNTEAFF. J is TRBJ1-1 and V is TRBV7-9; weak D call: TRBD1 (5 bases). The CDR3 covers 14 residues. The germline V and J ends were trimmed by 5 bases and 1 base, with 11 bases remaining between them. Looked up from germline, CDR1 is SEHNR and CDR2 is FQNEAQ (reference sequence).